Sequencing of this T cell receptor (beta chain) was carried out in a study of CD8 T cells in Susac syndrome. Concerning this clonotype itself: No antigen is known for it.

In blood CD8+ and CD4+ T cells, TCR beta underwent sequencing. The multiple sclerosis control cohort comprised treatment-naive individuals presenting with stable or active relapsing-remitting disease. cDNA came from about 0.46 to 1 ug RNA primed by random hexamers. The CDR3 of TCR beta was amplified by immunoSEQ multiplex PCR across 54 Vbeta and 13 Jbeta. Each CDR3 protein is one row after TCRdb ran MiXCR on the immunoSEQ multiplex PCR reads. The table shows about 200,000 distinct CDR3 sequences, with 90% to 97% occurring only once. The CDR3 has 11 amino acids. Trimming took off 8 bases at V and 3 bases at J, with 8 bases between the two ends. CDR1 MDHEN and CDR2 SYDVKM come from the germline V gene. Findings of the study overall: The study conceded that its TCR sequencing and HLA analysis involved relatively few individuals.

The sequenced sample was CD4+ T cells from PBMCs. The origin of this receptor is a human donor with multiple sclerosis. The chain joins TRBV28 to TRBJ2-7; D may correspond to TRBD1 or TRBD2 (5 bases each). The CDR3 nucleotides are TGTGCCAGCGGGACGAACTACGAGCAGTACTTC. Translated, it gives CASGTNYEQYF.